This is a list of T cell receptor beta chains from one sample in a study of T cells in Graves' hyperthyroidism and ophthalmopathy. One entry per CDR3 protein results from TCRdb running MiXCR on the multiplex PCR reads. The sample has about 290,000 distinct CDR3 sequences, roughly 15% seen once. Sequenced input: blood. The source of these receptors is a woman between 35 and 50 years old with Graves' hyperthyroidism. The CDR3 runs from the conserved cysteine through the conserved F or W. D genes are given only for firm matches. The listing skips clone size in some rows; elsewhere it reads once, few, many or a size class.

CDR3 protein | CDR3 DNA | V gene | D gene | clone size | J gene
CASSTGMRAQHF | TGTGCCAGCAGCACCGGTATGAGGGCCCAGCATTTT | TRBV28 | NA | many | TRBJ1-5
CASSPQRGSYEQYF | TGTGCCAGCTCACCCCAGCGGGGGTCCTACGAGCAGTACTTC | TRBV18 | TRBD2 | many | TRBJ2-7
CASSEGTGPYYGYTF | TGTGCCAGCAGTGAGGGGACAGGGCCTTACTATGGCTACACCTTC | TRBV6-1 | TRBD1 | many | TRBJ1-2
CASSLGRGVEQYF | TGTGCCAGCAGTTTGGGCAGGGGGGTCGAGCAGTACTTC | TRBV28 | NA | large | TRBJ2-7
CASSLAGTGTEQYF | TGTGCCAGCAGTTTAGCCGGGACAGGGACCGAGCAGTACTTC | TRBV6-1 | TRBD1 | many | TRBJ2-7
CASSLGRNSPLHF | TGTGCCAGCAGCCTTGGACGAAATTCACCCCTCCACTTT | TRBV14 | NA | many | TRBJ1-6
CSASPLAGRTDTQYF | TGCAGTGCTAGTCCACTAGCGGGACGCACAGATACGCAGTATTTT | TRBV20-1 | TRBD2 | many | TRBJ2-3
CASSERGRGTAYNEQFF | TGTGCCAGCAGTGAACGGGGGCGGGGGACGGCATACAATGAGCAGTTCTTC | TRBV6-1 | NA | many | TRBJ2-1
CASSPWREEAKNIQYF | TGTGCCAGCAGCCCTTGGCGGGAGGAAGCCAAAAACATTCAGTACTTC | TRBV7-9 | TRBD2 | NA | TRBJ2-4
CASSRGTGNYGYTF | TGTGCCAGTAGTAGAGGGACAGGGAACTATGGCTACACCTTC | TRBV19 | TRBD1 | few | TRBJ1-2